This T cell receptor (beta chain) is from a study of T cell responses to AZD1222 COVID-19 vaccine (dated by TCRdb to about 2021). The study in broad terms: A total of roughly 240 trial participants underwent TCR sequencing, of whom around 200 received two doses of AZD1222 and 26 received two doses of the MenACWY control vaccine. Trial participants were enrolled into age subgroups of 18-55, 56-69 and 70-plus years, which contained approximately 150, 28 and 58 TCR-sequenced participants, respectively.

Note on this clone: What antigen it recognizes has not been identified. The sample holds no much larger clone one base away, and base qualities are not on file.

In the paper's terms, the time point label means: about 28 days (+/-7) after the second vaccine dose. AZD1222 recipients with second doses at about 4 weeks or about 12 weeks were pooled, because spike-specific TCR depth and breadth did not differ between schedules. Vaccinee samples came from UK trials COV001 and COV002, including a single-blind randomized controlled phase 2/3 trial of AZD1222 (ChAdOx1 nCoV-19) in healthy adults. For TCRbeta chain sequencing, PBMC samples were collected from trial participants at day 0 and at day 28 after the second dose. The CDR3 regions of human TCRbeta chains were analyzed by immunosequencing. Under the source paper's analysis protocol: TCRs in the repertoires were compared against a reference library of SARS-CoV-2-specific TCRs that had been generated with the MIRA antigen-specificity platform. Breadth was defined as the fraction of unique TCRs that were SARS-CoV-2-associated, and depth was defined as the fraction of total T cells that were SARS-CoV-2-associated. Using the MIRA data, every spike-specific TCR was mapped to the spike region that the TCR reacted to and assigned to either a CD4 or a CD8 class. Log10-transformed breadth and depth values were compared by one-way ANOVA with Sidak's multiple comparisons tests. TCRdb retrieved this table from immuneACCESS and kept in-frame rearrangements only. Not all clones are present; in checked studies, unresolved V genes account for under half, and no reason is known for the remainder. V, J and clone size were drawn from that table, and D and trimming were deduced from the DNA. For this sample the table gives 69,000 or so clones, of which nearly 90% were detected only once. The ten biggest clones cover under 1.5% of the sample.

Measured from the cysteine to the phenylalanine, the CDR3 is 13 residues long. The DNA shown is the 39-base CDR3, in frame from base 1. Trimming leaves V shorter by 6 bases and J shorter by 5 bases, with the junction holding 1 base beyond the gene matches. Results and caveats for the whole study, not just this receptor: Only a handful of AZD1222 recipients were SARS-CoV-2 seropositive at baseline, limiting conclusions about previously exposed vaccinees. Nearly half of unique spike-specific TCRs reportedly recognized epitopes outside regions mutated in the B.1.351 and B.1.1.7 variants. The whole spike protein was spanned by vaccine-associated CD4 TCRs, and dominant responses were seen in regions 160-218 and 743-854. In the small 56-69-year group, the increase in depth fell short of significance, most likely because of low power. Because no day 14 peak-response samples were available, repertoires were characterized only after the peak T cell response. After two AZD1222 doses, spike-specific TCR breadth and depth were significantly higher than at day 0 and than in MenACWY recipients. Participants were mostly white British, with more females than males. The authors suggested clonal diversity may have been underestimated.

This clonotype was sampled from an adult who received the AZD1222 COVID-19 vaccine. This chain joins TRBV12-3 or TRBV12-4 to TRBJ2-2, with TRBD1 identical over 9 junction bases. The sequencing here drew on peripheral blood, taken 28 days after the second AZD1222 dose. This receptor has the CDR3 CASRGQGTGELFF. Read as DNA, the sequence is TGTGCCAGCAGAGGACAGGGGACCGGGGAGCTGTTTTTT.